The 32 T cell receptor beta chains given below trace back to one sample, sequenced in a study of blood T cells in healthy people across ages. Then a second PCR, running roughly 7 to 11 cycles, was carried out with a sample-barcoded 5' primer and a J-beta primer mix. TCRdb re-called the 5' RACE reads with MiXCR, one entry per CDR3 protein. The sample yields some 920,000 distinct CDR3 sequences, just over 50% seen once. Sequenced material: blood. These receptors all stem from an older woman in good health.

This rearrangement joins TRBV28 to TRBJ2-7, with TRBD2 identical over 12 bases. The CDR3 contains 15 residues. The germline V gene encodes CDR1 MDHEN and CDR2 SYDVKM. The ends lost 7 bases at V and 0 bases at J; junction bases unmatched: 4. The CDR3 here is CASKVTSGSSYEQYF. The CDR3 nucleotides are TGTGCCAGCAAAGTGACTAGCGGGAGCTCCTACGAGCAGTACTTC.

The V call is TRBV6-5, the J call TRBJ2-1; 10 bases align to TRBD2. The CDR3 covers 14 residues. Trimming removed 6 bases from V and 5 bases from J; junction bases left unmatched: 4. Germline V lookup: CDR1 MNHEY, CDR2 SVGAGI. The CDR3 sequence: CASSASGGHNEQFF. The CDR3 DNA sequence: TGTGCCAGCAGCGCTAGCGGGGGACACAATGAGCAGTTCTTC.

This chain links TRBV24-1 with TRBJ2-1; 10 bases line up with TRBD2. V dropped 1 base and J dropped 3; count of bases not matched to a gene: 2. Germline CDR1 is KGHDR and CDR2 is SFDVKD. This CDR3 is built from 16 residues. The CDR3 protein is CATSDLAGGDYNEQFF. CDR3 bases: TGTGCCACCAGTGATTTAGCGGGAGGGGACTACAATGAGCAGTTCTTC.

The chain uses TRBV20-1 and TRBJ2-7; possibly TRBD1 or TRBD2 for D (5 bases each). Trimming removed 0 bases at V and 0 bases at J, with 15 bases between. The CDR3 is 16 amino acids. CDR1 DFQATT and CDR2 SNEGSKA come from the germline V gene (reference sequence). The chain's CDR3 is CSARDPSGLSSYEQYF. The CDR3 bases are TGCAGTGCTAGAGATCCGTCGGGGCTATCCTCCTACGAGCAGTACTTC.

V and J are TRBV11-2 and TRBJ2-3, with 8 positions matching TRBD2. The J segment lost 6 bases and the V segment lost 5 bases, leaving 13 bases of the junction unmatched. The CDR3 totals 16 residues. Germline CDR1 and CDR2: SGHAT and FQNNGV. CDR3 in DNA: TGTGCCAGCAGCCCAAAGGGCCGAGCGGGAGCCGATACGCAGTATTTT. Translated: CASSPKGRAGADTQYF.

This clonotype was observed a handful of times. This rearrangement joins TRBV4-2 to TRBJ2-7; D possibly corresponds to TRBD2 (7 bases). The germline V and J ends were trimmed by 3 bases and 2 bases, with 17 bases remaining between them. Germline loops: CDR1 LGHNA, CDR2 YNFKEQ. The CDR3 extends over 16 amino acids. For the CDR3, the DNA is TGTGCCAGCAGCCAGGCTCACAGGGAGGGGGCCTACGAGCAGTACTTC. It is translated as CASSQAHREGAYEQYF.

The chain couples TRBV28 to TRBJ2-2, with 7 bases fitting TRBD1. After removal of 2 bases from V and 3 bases from J, the junction contained 3 bases not matched to a gene. CDR1 is MDHEN, CDR2 SYDVKM, per germline. The length of the CDR3 is 15 residues. This CDR3 is CASSLAGTDTGELFF. The CDR3 region has the DNA TGTGCCAGCAGTTTAGCCGGGACAGACACCGGGGAGCTGTTTTTT.

As regards this clonotype: Given a much more abundant clone one base away, this may be a read error. The chain combines TRBV12-3 or TRBV12-4 with TRBJ2-5, with 12 bases identical to TRBD2. The CDR3 has 16 residues. With V trimmed by 4 bases and J by 1 base, 4 bases remained unmatched. The CDR3 spells CASSSQLAGGQETQYF. CDR3 nucleotides: TGTGCCAGCAGTTCCCAACTAGCGGGAGGCCAAGAGACCCAGTACTTC.

V is TRBV20-1 and J is TRBJ2-1; D call uncertain. Germline values: CDR1 DFQATT, CDR2 SNEGSKA (reference sequence). There are 14 residues in the CDR3. Trimming removed 3 bases at V and 3 bases at J, with 12 bases between. CDR3 sequence (DNA): TGCAGTGCTAGGCGAGGTACTATCTACAATGAGCAGTTCTTC. As protein: CSARRGTIYNEQFF.

Of note for this clonotype: At one of its ends the junction is not consistent with the germline gene, which may arise from a read error. CDR3 bases: TGTACCAGCAGTCAAACGGGGGTACCCCCAGATACGCAGTATTTT. Amino acid sequence: CTSSQTGVPPDTQYF. The chain joins TRBV6-2 or TRBV6-3 to TRBJ2-3; a weak D match, TRBD2 (6 bases). This CDR3 is built from 15 residues. Germline CDR1 is MNHEY and CDR2 is SVGEGT.

Only one count was recorded for this clonotype. The chain links TRBV15 to TRBJ1-2, with D uncertain. Germline V gene sequence: CDR1 LNHNV, CDR2 YYDKDF (reference sequence). Between the trimmed V and J ends, which lost 0 bases and 3 bases, there was a span of 11 bases. This CDR3 is built from 15 residues. The CDR3, as DNA: TGTGCCACCAGCAGAGATCGTGGGCCTTACTATGGCTACACCTTC. Translation: CATSRDRGPYYGYTF.

This clonotype was observed a handful of times. The V and J genes are TRBV13 and TRBJ2-7; no firm D call. Germline V CDR1 and CDR2: PRHDT, FYEKMQ (reference sequence). This CDR3 has 14 residues. Trimming removed 4 bases at V and 0 bases at J, with 10 bases between. The CDR3 nucleotides read TGTGCCAGCAGCTCCACACGAAGCTCCTACGAGCAGTACTTC. It encodes CASSSTRSSYEQYF.

This clonotype was picked up a small number of times. This chain joins TRBV7-8 and TRBJ2-7; possible D gene TRBD2, 5 bases. Trimming stripped 5 bases from V and 6 bases from J, with 17 bases between. The CDR3 runs to 14 residues. Germline V gives CDR1 SGHVS, CDR2 FQNEAQ. The CDR3 sequence: CASSPRLGEGEQYF. The CDR3 DNA sequence: TGTGCCAGCAGCCCCCGCTTAGGAGAGGGCGAGCAGTACTTC.

The chain has TRBV11-2 and TRBJ2-7; 7 nucleotides line up with TRBD1. This CDR3 contains 16 residues. CDR1 is SGHAT and CDR2 is FQNNGV in the germline V gene. V lost 6 bases, J lost 4 bases, and 15 bases stayed unmatched. CDR3 sequence: CASRPGTADLRYEQYF. CDR3 bases: TGTGCCAGCAGGCCCGGGACAGCCGACCTAAGGTACGAGCAGTACTTC.

V usage is TRBV29-1 and J usage is TRBJ2-2; TRBD1 matches 10 bases. This CDR3 is built from 14 residues. V lost 7 bases and J lost 5; bases outside the gene matches: 7. From germline, CDR1 is SQVTM and CDR2 ANQGSEA. The CDR3 region is CSAKDRGRTGELFF. CDR3 sequence (DNA): TGCAGCGCTAAAGACAGGGGGCGGACCGGGGAGCTGTTTTTT.

The chain is built from TRBV7-3 and TRBJ2-3; 13 bases map to TRBD2. The CDR3 consists of 18 residues. Germline V gene sequence: CDR1 SGHTA, CDR2 FQGTGA. The V segment lost 3 bases and the J segment 1 base; nucleotides outside the gene matches: 7. The CDR3 sequence is CASSFKAGTSGGTDTQYF. Here the CDR3 DNA reads TGTGCCAGCAGCTTTAAAGCGGGGACTAGCGGGGGCACAGATACGCAGTATTTT.

The chain combines TRBV20-1 with TRBJ2-5; no clear D gene. The DNA end is more similar to TRBJ2-7, so the J call may be wrong. The CDR3 consists of 11 residues. Germline values: CDR1 DFQATT, CDR2 SNEGSKA (reference sequence). The CDR3 is CSAQPDYEQYF. The CDR3 DNA follows: TGCAGTGCCCAACCGGACTACGAGCAGTACTTC.

Written as DNA, the CDR3 is TGTGCCAGCAGGGCTCACAATGAGCAGTACTTC. Translation gives CASRAHNEQYF. The chain recombines TRBV27 with TRBJ2-1; unclear D gene. The closer fit of TRBJ2-7 to the DNA end suggests the J call may be wrong. This CDR3 spans 11 amino acids. Germline V gives CDR1 MNHEY, CDR2 SMNVEV (reference sequence).

CDR3 sequence (DNA): TGTGCCAGCAGTAACGACAGGCCCGGGGATGAGCAGTTCTTC. Translated: CASSNDRPGDEQFF. V gene TRBV6-6 combines with J gene TRBJ2-1; perhaps TRBD1 as D (6 bases). The V and J ends lost 5 bases and 8 bases respectively, with 16 bases between them. The CDR3 loop spans 14 amino acids. The germline gives CDR1 MNHNY, CDR2 SVGAGI (reference sequence).

The chain has TRBV5-6 and TRBJ2-4; D is possibly TRBD1 or TRBD2 (6 bases each). Deletions cut 0 bases from V and 1 base from J, with 14 bases between. The CDR3 loop spans 17 amino acids. Germline V gene data show CDR1 as SGHDT and CDR2 as YYEEEE. The CDR3 here is CASSLGVSGAAKNIQYF. CDR3 nucleotides: TGTGCCAGCAGCTTGGGTGTATCGGGGGCGGCCAAAAACATTCAGTACTTC.

The chain has TRBV12-3 or TRBV12-4 and TRBJ2-3; D gene ambiguous. This CDR3 comprises 16 residues. Trimming removed 5 bases from V and 2 bases from J, with 17 bases in between. CDR3 coding DNA: TGTGCCAGCAGTCGGCATAGCAGGCTCAACACAGATACGCAGTATTTT. Residues: CASSRHSRLNTDTQYF.

The CDR3 reads CSARDASGRAGDDEQFF. The CDR3, as DNA: TGCAGTGCTAGAGACGCTAGCGGGAGGGCAGGGGATGATGAGCAGTTCTTC. The chain carries TRBV20-1 and TRBJ2-1; 12 bases are a match to TRBD2. This CDR3 region has 17 residues. Germline V gives CDR1 DFQATT, CDR2 SNEGSKA (reference sequence). V gave up 0 bases and J gave up 8 bases; unmatched junction bases: 11.

V gene TRBV28 combines with J gene TRBJ2-3; no firm D call. The V gene lost 3 bases and the J gene lost 2 bases, with 9 bases spanning the gap. The germline gives CDR1 MDHEN, CDR2 SYDVKM. The CDR3 is 14 residues long. CDR3 in DNA: TGTGCCAGCAGTTTTATGGTCAACACAGATACGCAGTATTTT. This translates into CASSFMVNTDTQYF.

This clonotype turned up a few times. This chain joins TRBV2 and TRBJ2-5; 8 bases map to TRBD2. V lost 7 bases, J lost 5 bases, and 6 bases stayed unmatched. This CDR3 is built from 13 residues. The germline V gene has CDR1 SNHLY and CDR2 FYNNEI. For the CDR3, the DNA is TGTGCCAGCAATGGACTAGCAATGGAGACCCAGTACTTC. Residues: CASNGLAMETQYF.

The V and J genes are TRBV3-1 and TRBJ1-1; D might be TRBD1 (6 bases). From germline, CDR1 is LGHDT and CDR2 YNNKEL (reference sequence). V gave up 2 bases and J gave up 6 bases, with 10 bases separating them. The CDR3 is 13 amino acids. CDR3 in DNA: TGTGCCAGCAGCCAAAGGGGGGAACCTGAAGCTTTCTTT. Its protein is CASSQRGEPEAFF.

Of note for this clonotype: A much larger clone differs from this one at a single base, so this may be a read error. The CDR3 DNA reads as TGCGCCAGCAGCCAAGATCCACGGACAGGGGCCGACGAGCAGTACTTC. Protein product: CASSQDPRTGADEQYF. The rearrangement joins TRBV4-1 to TRBJ2-7; 9 nucleotides agree with TRBD1. This CDR3 contains 16 residues. Germline V gives CDR1 MGHRA, CDR2 YSYEKL. The V segment lost 0 bases and the J segment 5 bases; nucleotides outside the gene matches: 8.

The chain has TRBV7-9 and TRBJ2-3; 9 bases line up with TRBD2. The CDR3 has 14 residues. Germline CDR1 and CDR2: SEHNR and FQNEAQ (reference sequence). V shed 9 bases and J 7 bases; nucleotides not matched to a gene: 11. CDR3 amino acids: CASLPGLALNTQYF. The CDR3 DNA follows: TGTGCCAGTCTGCCGGGACTAGCTCTGAATACGCAGTATTTT. Combining the CDR3 with reference TRBV7-9 and TRBJ2-3 gives the whole variable domain DTGVSQNPRHKITKRGQNVTFRCDPISEHNRLYWYRQTLGQGPEFLTYFQNEAQLEKSRLLSDRFSAERPKGSFSTLEIQRTEQGDSAMYLCASLPGLALNTQYFGPGTRLTVL.

This clonotype was counted only a few times. V and J are TRBV7-2 and TRBJ1-4; possible D gene TRBD1, 5 bases. V lost 3 bases and J lost 0, with 8 bases in between. The CDR3 has 15 residues. Germline CDR1 and CDR2: SGHTA and FQGNSA. CDR3 in DNA: TGTGCCAGCAGCTTCGGGGGAACAACTAATGAAAAACTGTTTTTT. This translates into CASSFGGTTNEKLFF.

The V call is TRBV3-1, the J call TRBJ2-6, with D tentatively TRBD1 (6 bases). The V end was cut by 4 bases, the J end by 2 bases, with 9 bases between. CDR1 and CDR2 from the germline V gene are LGHDT and YNNKEL (reference sequence). The CDR3 loop spans 15 amino acids. The CDR3 DNA sequence: TGTGCCAGCAGCCTCCGGACAGCTGGGGCCAACGTCCTGACTTTC. It specifies CASSLRTAGANVLTF.

This clonotype appeared a few times. The chain couples TRBV4-1 to TRBJ2-1, with 10 bases identical to TRBD2. Unmatched junction bases numbered 12, after V lost 6 bases and J lost 10 bases. The CDR3 is made up of 15 amino acids. Germline CDR1 is MGHRA and CDR2 is YSYEKL. The CDR3 is CASRRTSGVTGEQFF. CDR3 nucleotides: TGCGCCAGCAGAAGGACTAGCGGAGTTACAGGGGAGCAGTTCTTC.

The CDR3 nucleotides are TGTGCCAGCAGCTCTAGACAGTCAAGAGTGTACTTC. Translating gives CASSSRQSRVYF. V is TRBV6-5 and J is TRBJ2-5; the D gene is possibly TRBD1 (5 bases). The CDR3 loop spans 12 amino acids. Trimming shortened V by 6 bases and J by 13 bases, and 18 bases separated the two germline ends. CDR1 is MNHEY, CDR2 SVGAGI, per germline.

This clonotype was recorded a few times. The chain has TRBV12-3 or TRBV12-4 and TRBJ2-3; D not resolved. Trimming left V 3 bases short and J 2 bases short, with 12 bases between. The CDR3 runs 15 residues. Written as DNA, the CDR3 is TGTGCCAGCAGTTTGCAGGCTAGGTACACAGATACGCAGTATTTT. Translating gives CASSLQARYTDTQYF.